This T cell receptor beta chain came from a study of T-cell reconstitution after alpha-beta-depleted transplantation in children. TCRbeta library preparation incorporated unique molecular identifiers. TCRdb processed the PCR reads anew with MiXCR; each CDR3 protein has one entry. The table has some 500,000 distinct CDR3 sequences, around 20% seen once. The CDR3 extends over 11 amino acids. Germline assignment: CDR1 SGHRS and CDR2 YFSETQ. V lost 3 bases and J lost 8; bases outside the gene matches: 1. The sequence came from a human donor who donated a stem cell graft to a child with acute lymphoblastic leukemia. This specimen was PBMCs from the stem cell graft donor, taken from the stem cell graft. The chain employs TRBV5-1 and TRBJ1-1; 7 nucleotides match TRBD1. CDR3: CASSWGQEAFF. In DNA, the CDR3 is TGCGCCAGCAGCTGGGGACAGGAAGCTTTCTTT.